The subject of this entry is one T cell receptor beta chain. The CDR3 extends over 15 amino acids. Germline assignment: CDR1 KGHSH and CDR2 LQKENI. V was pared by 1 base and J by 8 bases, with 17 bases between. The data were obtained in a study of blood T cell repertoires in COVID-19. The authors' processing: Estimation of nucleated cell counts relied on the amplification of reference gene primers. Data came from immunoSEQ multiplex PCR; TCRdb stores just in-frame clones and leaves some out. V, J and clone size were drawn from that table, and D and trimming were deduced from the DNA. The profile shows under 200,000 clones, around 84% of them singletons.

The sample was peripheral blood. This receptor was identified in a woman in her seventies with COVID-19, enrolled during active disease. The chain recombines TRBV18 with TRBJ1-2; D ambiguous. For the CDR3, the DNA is TGTGCCAGCTCACCACTAGCAGCCCTTGGAGGGGGCTACACCTTC. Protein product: CASSPLAALGGGYTF.